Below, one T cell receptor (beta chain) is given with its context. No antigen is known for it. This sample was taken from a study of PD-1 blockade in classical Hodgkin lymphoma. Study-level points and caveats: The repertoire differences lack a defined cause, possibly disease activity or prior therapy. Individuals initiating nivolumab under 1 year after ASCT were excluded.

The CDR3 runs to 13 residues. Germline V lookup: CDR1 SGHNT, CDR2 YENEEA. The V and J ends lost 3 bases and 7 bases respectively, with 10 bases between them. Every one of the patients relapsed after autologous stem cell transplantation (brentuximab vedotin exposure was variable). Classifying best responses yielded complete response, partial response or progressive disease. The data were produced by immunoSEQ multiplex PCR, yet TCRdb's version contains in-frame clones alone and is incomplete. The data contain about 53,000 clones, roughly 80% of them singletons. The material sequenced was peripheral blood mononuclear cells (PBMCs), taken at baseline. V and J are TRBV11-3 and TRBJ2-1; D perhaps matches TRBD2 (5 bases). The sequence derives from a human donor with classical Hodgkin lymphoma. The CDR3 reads CASSFQERNEQFF. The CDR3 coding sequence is TGTGCCAGCAGCTTCCAGGAGCGGAATGAGCAGTTCTTC.